This entry lists 7 T cell receptor beta chains sequenced from one sample in a study of blood T cell repertoires in COVID-19. Repertoires were generated with immunoSEQ multiplex PCR, while TCRdb's copy carries only in-frame clones and drops some. This table holds some 230,000 clones, around 86% found once. The sequencing sample was made of peripheral blood. These receptors came from a woman aged 45-65 years with COVID-19, enrolled during active disease.

The J gene is TRBJ2-3, the V gene TRBV5-6; 9 bases line up with TRBD1. With 4 bases clipped from V and 6 bases from J, the junction kept 12 bases outside the gene matches. The CDR3 consists of 16 residues. Germline V gene data show CDR1 as SGHDT and CDR2 as YYEEEE. The CDR3 nucleotides read TGTGCCAGCAGCGGGTCCGGGACAGGGAAGTACGATACGCAGTATTTT. Protein sequence: CASSGSGTGKYDTQYF.

The gene calls are TRBV30 and TRBJ2-2; D may be TRBD1 (5 bases). This CDR3 is 11 amino acids long. Germline CDR1 reads GTSNPN; CDR2 reads SVGIG (reference sequence). V lost 2 bases and J 7 bases, leaving 5 bases between the germline ends. CDR3 DNA sequence: TGTGCCTGGAGTCAGGGCGGGGAGCTGTTTTTT. Amino acid sequence: CAWSQGGELFF.

Concerning this clone: One end of the junction varies from germline; a read error may be responsible. CDR3 in amino acids: CASSLVDSSGGINF. The DNA of the CDR3 is TGTGCCAGCAGCTTAGTCGATAGTAGCGGGGGGATAAACTTC. The V and J genes are TRBV11-2 and TRBJ2-5, with 10 bases aligning to TRBD2. This CDR3 contains 14 residues. Germline CDR1 SGHAT, CDR2 FQNNGV.

This clone was counted ten times or more. CDR3: CASSLGGGLEQYV. The DNA for the CDR3 is TGCGCCAGCAGCCTGGGAGGAGGCTTAGAGCAGTACGTC. This chain links TRBV5-1 with TRBJ2-7, with D perhaps matching TRBD2 (6 bases). There are 13 residues in the CDR3. The V gene's germline CDR1 is SGHRS and CDR2 YFSETQ. Trimming removed 4 bases from V and 7 bases from J, with 15 bases in between.

The rearrangement joins TRBV9 to TRBJ2-3; 8 bases agree with TRBD2. The germline gives CDR1 SGDLS, CDR2 YYNGEE. The ends lost 4 bases at V and 9 bases at J; junction bases unmatched: 7. The CDR3 runs to 13 residues. The CDR3 region is CASSTSGLETQYF. The DNA of the CDR3 is TGTGCCAGCAGCACTAGCGGACTGGAGACGCAGTATTTT.

This clone has just one count. The genes are TRBV10-2 and TRBJ2-1; possible D gene TRBD2, 6 bases. This CDR3 region has 14 residues. V was cut by 4 bases and J by 2 bases, with 9 bases left in between. Germline CDR1 and CDR2: WSHSY and SAAADI. The CDR3 reads CASSGGATYNEQFF. The CDR3 nucleotides are TGCGCCAGCAGTGGCGGGGCCACCTACAATGAGCAGTTCTTC.

The chain couples TRBV6-5 to TRBJ2-7; no clear D gene. The germline gives CDR1 MNHEY, CDR2 SVGAGI. CDR3 length: 12 amino acids. Trimming shortened V by 6 bases and J by 3 bases, and 9 bases separated the two germline ends. CDR3 bases: TGTGCCAGCAGATGGGCGAACTACGAGCAGTACGTC. It encodes CASRWANYEQYV.